This T cell receptor beta chain was observed in a study of blood T cell repertoires in COVID-19. Overall study context: The samples span acute and convalescent COVID-19 from the United States, Italy and Spain. Sources were T cells, B-cell-depleted T cells, or PBMCs; the material itself was cDNA or gDNA.

Germline V gives CDR1 MGHRA, CDR2 YSYEKL. Trimming removed 1 base from V and 5 bases from J, with 11 bases in between. CDR3 length equals 14 residues. This clone was seen just once. Only in-frame clones appear in the TCRdb table, and some are missing; sequencing was by immunoSEQ multiplex PCR. The sample records about 300,000 clones, roughly nine tenths being singletons. Self-reported history from a screening survey and questionnaire set each donor's cohort. A PCR-confirmed or clinician-diagnosed COVID-19 case had contacted exposed participants within 2 weeks of entry. Material: PBMCs or T cells enriched from blood (not recorded which). The sequence came from a woman in her forties or fifties who had been exposed to COVID-19. The J gene is TRBJ1-2, the V gene TRBV4-1, with D uncertain. The CDR3 DNA reads TGCGCCAGCAGCCAAGGAACTGCACCTTATGGCTACACCTTC. Protein: CASSQGTAPYGYTF.